The text below deals with one TCR beta chain. This sample stems from a study of T-cell reconstitution after alpha-beta-depleted transplantation in children. Preparation of the TCRbeta library was carried out with unique molecular identifiers. A single record per CDR3 protein comes from TCRdb applying MiXCR to the PCR reads. The table lists about 830,000 distinct CDR3 sequences, around 15% of them singletons. This CDR3 contains 14 residues. Germline CDR1 reads MNHNS; CDR2 reads SASEGT. The V gene lost 2 bases and the J gene lost 7 bases, with 12 bases spanning the gap. The sequence was obtained from a male patient between 5 and 17 years old who had a stem cell transplant for acute lymphoblastic leukemia, so the T cells may come from the graft donor. The input for sequencing was PBMCs, mostly from graft donor cells, taken 360 days after TCRalphabeta/CD19-depleted stem cell transplant. V is TRBV6-1 and J is TRBJ1-5; a weak D match, TRBD1 (5 bases). Here the CDR3 reads CASSEIRALQPQHF. In nucleotides, the CDR3 is TGTGCCAGCAGTGAAATCAGGGCCCTCCAGCCCCAGCATTTT.